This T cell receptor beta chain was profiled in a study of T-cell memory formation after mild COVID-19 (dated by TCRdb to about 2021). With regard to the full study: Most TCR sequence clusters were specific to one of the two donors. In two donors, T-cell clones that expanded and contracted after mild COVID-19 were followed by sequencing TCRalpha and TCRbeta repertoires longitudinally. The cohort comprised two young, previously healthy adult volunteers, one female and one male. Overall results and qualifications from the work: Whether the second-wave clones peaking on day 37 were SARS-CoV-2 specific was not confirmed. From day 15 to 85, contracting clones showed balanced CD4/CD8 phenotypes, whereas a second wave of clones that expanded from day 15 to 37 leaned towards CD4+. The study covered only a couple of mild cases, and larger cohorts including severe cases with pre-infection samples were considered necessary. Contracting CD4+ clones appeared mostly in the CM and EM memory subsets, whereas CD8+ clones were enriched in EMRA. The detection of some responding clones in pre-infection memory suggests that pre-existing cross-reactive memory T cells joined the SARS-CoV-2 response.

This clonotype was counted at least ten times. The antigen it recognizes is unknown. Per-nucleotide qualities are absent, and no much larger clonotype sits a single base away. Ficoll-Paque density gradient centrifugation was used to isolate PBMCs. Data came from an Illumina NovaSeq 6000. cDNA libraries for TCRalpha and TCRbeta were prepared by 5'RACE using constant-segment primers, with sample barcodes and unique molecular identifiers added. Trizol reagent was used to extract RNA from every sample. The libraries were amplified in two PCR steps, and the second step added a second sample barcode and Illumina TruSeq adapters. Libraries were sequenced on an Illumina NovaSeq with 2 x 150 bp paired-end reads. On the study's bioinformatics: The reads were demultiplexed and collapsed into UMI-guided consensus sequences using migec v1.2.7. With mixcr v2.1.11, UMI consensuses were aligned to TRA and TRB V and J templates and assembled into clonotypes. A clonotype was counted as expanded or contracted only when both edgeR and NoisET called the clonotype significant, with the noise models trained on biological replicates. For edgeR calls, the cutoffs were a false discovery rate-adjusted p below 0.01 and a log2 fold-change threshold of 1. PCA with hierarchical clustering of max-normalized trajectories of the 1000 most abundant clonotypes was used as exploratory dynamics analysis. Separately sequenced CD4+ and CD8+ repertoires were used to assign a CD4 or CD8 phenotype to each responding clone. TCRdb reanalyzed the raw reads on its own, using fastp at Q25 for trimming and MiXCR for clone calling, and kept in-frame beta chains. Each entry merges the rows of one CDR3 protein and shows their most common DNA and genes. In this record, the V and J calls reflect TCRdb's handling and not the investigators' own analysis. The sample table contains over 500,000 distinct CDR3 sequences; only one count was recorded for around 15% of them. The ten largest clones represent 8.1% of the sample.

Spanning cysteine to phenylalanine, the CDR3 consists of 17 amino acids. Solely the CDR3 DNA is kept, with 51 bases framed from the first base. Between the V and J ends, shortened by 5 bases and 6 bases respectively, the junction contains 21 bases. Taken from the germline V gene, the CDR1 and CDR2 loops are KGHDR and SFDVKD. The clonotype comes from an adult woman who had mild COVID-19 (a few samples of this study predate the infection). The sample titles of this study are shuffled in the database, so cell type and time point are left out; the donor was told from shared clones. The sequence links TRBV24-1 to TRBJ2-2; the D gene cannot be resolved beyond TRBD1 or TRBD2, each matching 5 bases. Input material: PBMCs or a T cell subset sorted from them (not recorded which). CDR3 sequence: CATSGAPIRGRPGELFF. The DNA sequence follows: TGTGCCACCAGTGGCGCCCCAATACGGGGCCGCCCCGGGGAGCTGTTTTTT.